This record concerns one T cell receptor (beta chain) sequence. The assay was immunoSEQ multiplex PCR, and TCRdb's table has in-frame clones only and misses some. The sample lists hundreds of thousands of clones; roughly 90% were seen once. CDR3 length: 12 residues. With 3 bases clipped from V and 6 bases from J, the junction kept 1 base outside the gene matches. Germline loops: CDR1 SGHRS, CDR2 YFSETQ. Treatment denoted: around 19 received Ad26.COV2.S at low or high dose, single or two shots; about 5 received placebo; per-sample allocation not given. Samples analyzed were those drawn on day 63 after the first vaccine or placebo injection. It was an adult aged 18-55 years in Boston who was the donor. The sample originates from a study of Ad26.COV2.S vaccination and SARS-CoV-2 variants.

This chain connects TRBV5-1 to TRBJ1-2; TRBD1 matches 8 bases. This clonotype was sampled from a person aged 18-60 years who received the Ad26.COV2.S COVID-19 vaccine or a placebo. This specimen was peripheral blood, taken in a trial of Ad26.COV2.S vaccine versus placebo. The CDR3 DNA follows: TGCGCCAGCAGCTGGGGACAGGATGGCTACACCTTC. Translated, it gives CASSWGQDGYTF.